Below, one TCR beta chain is given with its context. Germline V gene sequence: CDR1 SGHTA, CDR2 FQGNSA. Trimming left V 4 bases short and J 0 bases short, with 7 bases between. This CDR3 region has 14 residues. This entry comes from a study of blood T cell repertoires in COVID-19. Study-level information: The United States, Italy and Spain provided the acute and convalescent COVID-19 samples.

Original data processing: Amplification with reference gene primers provided the estimates of nucleated cell counts. The table came from immunoSEQ multiplex PCR; TCRdb's copy has only in-frame clones and leaves some out. V, J and clone size are taken as reported in that table, and D and trimming were inferred from the DNA itself. Of roughly 99,000 clones listed, 80% to 95% are singletons. The sequence was obtained from a woman aged 25-40 years with acute or convalescent COVID-19. This chain links TRBV7-2 with TRBJ2-1; D is unclear. Source material: peripheral blood. The CDR3 here is CASSSSGSYNEQFF. CDR3 in DNA: TGTGCCAGCAGCTCATCGGGCTCCTACAATGAGCAGTTCTTC.